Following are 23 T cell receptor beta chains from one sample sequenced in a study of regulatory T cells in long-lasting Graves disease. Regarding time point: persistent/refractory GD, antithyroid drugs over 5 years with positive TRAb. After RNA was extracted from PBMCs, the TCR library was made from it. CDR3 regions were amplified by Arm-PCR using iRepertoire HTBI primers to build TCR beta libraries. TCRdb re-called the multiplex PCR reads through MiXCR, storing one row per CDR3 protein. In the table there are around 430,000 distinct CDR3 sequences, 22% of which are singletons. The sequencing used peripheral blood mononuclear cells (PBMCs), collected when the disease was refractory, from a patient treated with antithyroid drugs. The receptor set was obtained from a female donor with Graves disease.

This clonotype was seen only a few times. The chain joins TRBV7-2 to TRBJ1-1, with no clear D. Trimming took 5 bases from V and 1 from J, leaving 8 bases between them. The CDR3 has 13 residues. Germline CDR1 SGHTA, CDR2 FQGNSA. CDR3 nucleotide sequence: TGTGCCAGCAGCGGGTTGGGGAACACTGAAGCTTTCTTT. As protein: CASSGLGNTEAFF.

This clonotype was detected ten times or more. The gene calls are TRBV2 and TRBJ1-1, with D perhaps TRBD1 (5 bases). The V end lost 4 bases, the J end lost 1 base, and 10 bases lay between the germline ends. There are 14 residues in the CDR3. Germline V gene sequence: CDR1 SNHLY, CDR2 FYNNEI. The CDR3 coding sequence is TGTGCCAGCAGTGTTATAGGGACGAACACTGAAGCTTTCTTT. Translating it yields CASSVIGTNTEAFF.

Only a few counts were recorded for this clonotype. CDR3 sequence (DNA): TGCGCCAGCAGCTATTCCGGAACTGAAAAACTGTTTTTT. Translation gives CASSYSGTEKLFF. This rearrangement joins TRBV5-1 to TRBJ1-4; D not certain. CDR1 SGHRS and CDR2 YFSETQ come from the germline V gene. Trimming pared 3 bases from V and 7 bases from J, leaving 10 bases between. The CDR3 has 13 residues.

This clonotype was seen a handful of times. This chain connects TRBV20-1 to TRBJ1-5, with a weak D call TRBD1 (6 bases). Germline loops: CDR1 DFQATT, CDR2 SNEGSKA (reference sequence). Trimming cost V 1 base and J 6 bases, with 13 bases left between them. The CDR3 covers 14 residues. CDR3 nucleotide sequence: TGCAGTGCTAGAGGGGCGGGGGGCCGTCAGCCCCAGCATTTT. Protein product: CSARGAGGRQPQHF.

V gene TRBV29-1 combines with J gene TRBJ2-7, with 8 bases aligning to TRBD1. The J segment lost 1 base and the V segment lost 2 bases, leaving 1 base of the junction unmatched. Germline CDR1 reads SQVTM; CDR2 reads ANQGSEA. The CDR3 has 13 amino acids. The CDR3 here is CSVEQGASYEQYF. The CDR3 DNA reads TGCAGCGTTGAACAGGGGGCATCCTACGAGCAGTACTTC.

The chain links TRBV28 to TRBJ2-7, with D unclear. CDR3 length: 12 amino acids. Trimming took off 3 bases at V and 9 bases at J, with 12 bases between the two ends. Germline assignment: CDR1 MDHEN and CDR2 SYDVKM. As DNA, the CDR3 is TGTGCCAGCAGTTTTGACAAACGTGGGCAGTACTTC. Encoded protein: CASSFDKRGQYF.

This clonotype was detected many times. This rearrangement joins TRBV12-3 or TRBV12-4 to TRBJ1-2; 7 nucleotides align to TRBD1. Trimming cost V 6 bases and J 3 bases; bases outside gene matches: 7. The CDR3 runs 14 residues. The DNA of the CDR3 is TGTGCCAGCAGGAGCCTAGACAGGGACTATGGCTACACCTTC. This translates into CASRSLDRDYGYTF.

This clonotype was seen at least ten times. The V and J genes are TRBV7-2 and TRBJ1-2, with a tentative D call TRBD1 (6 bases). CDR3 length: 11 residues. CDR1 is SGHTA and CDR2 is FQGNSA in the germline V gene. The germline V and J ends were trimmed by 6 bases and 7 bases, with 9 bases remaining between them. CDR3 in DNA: TGTGCCAGCAGGGACAGAGGTGGCTACACCTTC. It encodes CASRDRGGYTF.

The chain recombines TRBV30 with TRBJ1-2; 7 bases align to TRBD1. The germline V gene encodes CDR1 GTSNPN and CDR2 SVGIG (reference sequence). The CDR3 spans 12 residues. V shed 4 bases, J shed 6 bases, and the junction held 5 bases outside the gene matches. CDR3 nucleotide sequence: TGTGCCTGGAAGGGGGCAGGGGATGGCTACACCTTC. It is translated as CAWKGAGDGYTF.

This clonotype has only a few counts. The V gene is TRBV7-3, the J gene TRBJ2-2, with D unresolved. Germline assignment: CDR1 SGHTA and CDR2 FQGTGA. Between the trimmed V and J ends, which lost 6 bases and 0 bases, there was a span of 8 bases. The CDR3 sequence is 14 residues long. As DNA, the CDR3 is TGTGCCAGCAGGCGGAGCGCGAACACCGGGGAGCTGTTTTTT. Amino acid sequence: CASRRSANTGELFF.

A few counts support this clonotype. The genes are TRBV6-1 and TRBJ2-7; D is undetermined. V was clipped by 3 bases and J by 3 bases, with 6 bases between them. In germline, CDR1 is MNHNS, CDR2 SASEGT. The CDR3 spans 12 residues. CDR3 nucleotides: TGTGCCAGCAGTGATCCCAACTACGAGCAGTACTTC. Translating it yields CASSDPNYEQYF.

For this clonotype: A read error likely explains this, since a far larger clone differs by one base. DNA for the CDR3: TGTTCCAGCAATAACCAACCCGGCGGAGACTATGGCTACACCTTC. Residues: CSSNNQPGGDYGYTF. The rearrangement links TRBV6-2 or TRBV6-3 to TRBJ1-2; D is uncertain. The CDR3 totals 15 residues. Per the germline V gene, CDR1 is MNHEY and CDR2 is SVGEGT.

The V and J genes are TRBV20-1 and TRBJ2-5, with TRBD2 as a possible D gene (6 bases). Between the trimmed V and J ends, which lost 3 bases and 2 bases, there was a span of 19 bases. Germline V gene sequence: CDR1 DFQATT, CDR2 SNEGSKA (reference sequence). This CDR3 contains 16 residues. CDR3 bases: TGCAGTGCTAGTGACCGGGGGTGGGGCGGTCAAGAGACCCAGTACTTC. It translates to CSASDRGWGGQETQYF.

The CDR3 loop is CAWSGSYEQYF. The CDR3 nucleotides are TGTGCCTGGAGTGGGTCCTACGAGCAGTACTTC. V usage is TRBV30 and J usage is TRBJ2-7; D unclear. Per germline, CDR1 GTSNPN and CDR2 SVGIG (reference sequence). With 1 base removed from V and 1 base from J, the gap between germline ends came to 2 bases. The CDR3 has 11 amino acids.

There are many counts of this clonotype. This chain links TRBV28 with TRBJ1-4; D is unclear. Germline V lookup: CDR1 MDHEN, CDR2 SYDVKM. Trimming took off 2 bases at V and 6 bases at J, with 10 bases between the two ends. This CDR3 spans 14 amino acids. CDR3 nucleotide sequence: TGTGCCAGCAGTTTACCCCGGAATTATGAAAAACTGTTTTTT. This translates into CASSLPRNYEKLFF.

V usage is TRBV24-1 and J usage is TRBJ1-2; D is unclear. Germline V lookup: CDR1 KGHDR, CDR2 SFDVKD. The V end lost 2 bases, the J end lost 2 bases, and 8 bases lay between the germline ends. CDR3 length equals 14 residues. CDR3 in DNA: TGTGCCACCAGTGATTCGGACGGGAACTATGGCTACACCTTC. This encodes CATSDSDGNYGYTF.

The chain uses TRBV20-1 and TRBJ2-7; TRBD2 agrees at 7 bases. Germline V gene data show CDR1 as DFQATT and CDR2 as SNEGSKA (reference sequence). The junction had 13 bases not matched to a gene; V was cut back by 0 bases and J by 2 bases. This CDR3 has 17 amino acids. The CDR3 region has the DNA TGCAGTGCTAGAGATCACCCCGTGGAGCGGGATGCCTACGAGCAGTACTTC. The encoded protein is CSARDHPVERDAYEQYF.

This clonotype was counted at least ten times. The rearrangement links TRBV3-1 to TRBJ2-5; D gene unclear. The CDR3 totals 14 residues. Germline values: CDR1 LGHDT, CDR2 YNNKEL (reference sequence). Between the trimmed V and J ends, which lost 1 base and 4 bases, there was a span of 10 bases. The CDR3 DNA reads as TGTGCCAGCAGCCAAGGAGTAACGTCAGAGACCCAGTACTTC. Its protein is CASSQGVTSETQYF.

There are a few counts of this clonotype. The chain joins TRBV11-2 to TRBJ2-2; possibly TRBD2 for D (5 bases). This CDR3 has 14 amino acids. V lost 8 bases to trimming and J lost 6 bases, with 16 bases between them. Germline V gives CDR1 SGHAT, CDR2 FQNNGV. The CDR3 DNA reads TGTGCCAGCGGACTGACCGGGTCTTCCGGGGAGCTGTTTTTT. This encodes CASGLTGSSGELFF. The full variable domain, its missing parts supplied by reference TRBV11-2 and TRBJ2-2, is EAGVAQSPRYKIIEKRQSVAFWCNPISGHATLYWYQQILGQGPKLLIQFQNNGVVDDSQLPKDRFSAERLKGVDSTLKIQPAKLEDSAVYLCASGLTGSSGELFFGEGSRLTVL.

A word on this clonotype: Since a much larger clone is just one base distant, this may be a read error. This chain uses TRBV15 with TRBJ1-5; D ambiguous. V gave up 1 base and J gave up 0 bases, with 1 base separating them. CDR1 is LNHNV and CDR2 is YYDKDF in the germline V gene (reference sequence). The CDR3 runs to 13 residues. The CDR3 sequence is CATSRVSNQPQHF. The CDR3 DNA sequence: TGTGCCACCAGCAGAGTTAGCAATCAGCCCCAGCATTTT.

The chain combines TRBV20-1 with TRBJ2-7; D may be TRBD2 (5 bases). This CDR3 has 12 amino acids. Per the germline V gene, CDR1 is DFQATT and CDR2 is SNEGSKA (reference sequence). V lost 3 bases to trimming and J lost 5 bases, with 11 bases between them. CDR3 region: CSASSSGDEQYF. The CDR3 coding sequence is TGCAGTGCTAGTAGTTCCGGGGACGAGCAGTACTTC.

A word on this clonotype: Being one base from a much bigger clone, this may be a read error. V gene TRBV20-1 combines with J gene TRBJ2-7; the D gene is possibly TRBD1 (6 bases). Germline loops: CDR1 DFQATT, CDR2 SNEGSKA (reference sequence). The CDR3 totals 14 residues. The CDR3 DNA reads TGCAGTGCTGGAGATCTTAAGGGGGCCTACGAGCAGTACTTC. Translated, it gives CSAGDLKGAYEQYF.

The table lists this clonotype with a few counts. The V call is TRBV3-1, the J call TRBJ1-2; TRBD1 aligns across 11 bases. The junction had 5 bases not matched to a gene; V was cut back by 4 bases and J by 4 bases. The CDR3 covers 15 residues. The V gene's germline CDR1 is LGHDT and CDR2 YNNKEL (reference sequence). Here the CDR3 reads CASSRGQGGPYGYTF. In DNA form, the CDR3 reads TGTGCCAGCAGCCGGGGACAGGGGGGACCCTATGGCTACACCTTC.